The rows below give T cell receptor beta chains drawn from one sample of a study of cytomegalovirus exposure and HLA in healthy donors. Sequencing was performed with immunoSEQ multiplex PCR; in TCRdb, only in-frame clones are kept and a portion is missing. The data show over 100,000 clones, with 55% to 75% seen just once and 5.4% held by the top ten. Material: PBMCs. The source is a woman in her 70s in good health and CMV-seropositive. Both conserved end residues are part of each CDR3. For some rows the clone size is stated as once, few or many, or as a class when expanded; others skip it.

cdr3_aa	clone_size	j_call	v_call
CASSARQGPISGNTIYF	-	TRBJ1-3	TRBV9
CASSRGQGGHEKLFF	-	TRBJ1-4	TRBV6-5
CASSSQVPGELFF	-	TRBJ2-2	TRBV7-3
CASSSQSNQPQHF	-	TRBJ1-5	TRBV19
CASSLQGTGANVLTF	-	TRBJ2-6	TRBV18
CASTRASGGFEQFF	-	TRBJ2-1	TRBV5-1
CASSLTMDRLSGNTIYF	-	TRBJ1-3	TRBV4-3
CASSEKLAGLGQPQHF	-	TRBJ1-5	TRBV2
CASSSQGGATNEKLFF	-	TRBJ1-4	TRBV2
CASRWLEGNYGYTF	-	TRBJ1-2	TRBV2
CASSSQDSGNTIYF	-	TRBJ1-3	TRBV11-2
CASSLRGSRLTGSPLHF	-	TRBJ1-6	TRBV5-6
CASSMSSDYGYTF	-	TRBJ1-2	TRBV19
CASSSQGNTIYF	-	TRBJ1-3	TRBV7-9
CASSIVGQSYEQYF	few	TRBJ2-7	TRBV7-6
CASRRLLTEKLFF	-	TRBJ1-4	TRBV13
CASSLGGPEAFF	-	TRBJ1-1	TRBV6-1
CASSAGRTTTYEQYF	-	TRBJ2-7	TRBV10-1
CSVRQGGTYGYTF	-	TRBJ1-2	TRBV29-1
CAWSAVNQLEHF	-	TRBJ2-7	TRBV30
CAWSGGGGQETQYF	-	TRBJ2-5	TRBV30
CASSHRVGATSRTEAFF	once	TRBJ1-1	TRBV11-2
CASSSGQGNTEAFF	many	TRBJ1-1	TRBV5-4
CASSHRTGVGEQYF	once	TRBJ2-7	TRBV14
CSVQGADQPQHF	-	TRBJ1-5	TRBV29-1
CASSQDWGWGYTF	-	TRBJ1-2	TRBV14
CAISESVQQTEAFF	few	TRBJ1-1	TRBV10-3
CASSVSSGLRTDTQYF	-	TRBJ2-3	TRBV2
CASAVGGADTEAFF	-	TRBJ1-1	TRBV6-5
CAISETGVQPQHF	-	TRBJ1-5	TRBV10-3
CAIKGGEAEAFF	-	TRBJ1-1	TRBV10-3
CASSSIPGLTNEKLFF	-	TRBJ1-4	TRBV7-2
CSAIQMSSYNEQFF	-	TRBJ2-1	TRBV29-1
CASSGTPPQPQHF	-	TRBJ1-5	TRBV2
CASSSGLAETQYF	few	TRBJ2-5	TRBV7-7
CASSVEAGGPDTQYF	-	TRBJ2-3	TRBV6-4
CASSDGGGSEEQYF	-	TRBJ2-7	TRBV2
CASSTRWTGRQETQYF	-	TRBJ2-5	TRBV19
CSVTGAGSSYEQYF	-	TRBJ2-7	TRBV29-1
CASSPAGGGAGQYF	-	TRBJ2-7	TRBV7-8
CASSPVSPYEQYF	few	TRBJ2-7	TRBV18
CASSPLGQFGYTF	-	TRBJ1-2	TRBV18
CAITQQEIGTEAFF	-	TRBJ1-1	TRBV10-3
CASSEGSSTDTQYF	-	TRBJ2-3	TRBV25-1
CASSSILTGAYEQYF	-	TRBJ2-7	TRBV7-9